The present T cell receptor (beta chain) was sequenced within a study of T cells in Graves' hyperthyroidism and ophthalmopathy. Overall study: Peripheral blood sampling occurred at initial diagnosis, before any treatment.

This clonotype was seen ten or more times. The antigen remains unidentified. Study results and caveats: Blood samples included most of the expanded thyroid clonotypes exceeding 0.001.

RNA transcripts provided the source from which TCR beta CDR3 regions were amplified. The HTBI set primed first-round TCR CDR3 RT-PCR. Via MiXCR, TCRdb re-called the multiplex PCR reads, giving one row per CDR3 protein. Of some 360,000 distinct CDR3 sequences in the sample, 15% to 20% were seen once. The germline V gene encodes CDR1 MNHNS and CDR2 SASEGT. Trimming took 7 bases from V and 1 from J, leaving 10 bases between them. This CDR3 has 13 residues. Clinicians diagnosed patients from clinical symptoms, serum thyroxine and TRAb, thyroid ultrasound and orbital computed tomography. Each 10 ml fresh peripheral blood draw supplied the PBMCs.

The rearrangement uses TRBV6-1 and TRBJ2-5; D remains ambiguous. The TCR comes from a woman between 35 and 50 years old with Graves' ophthalmopathy. The specimen sequenced was blood. The CDR3 region is CASKTAFQETQYF. CDR3 DNA: TGTGCCAGCAAAACGGCCTTCCAAGAGACCCAGTACTTC.